One sample yielded the 21 T cell receptor beta chains listed below, sequenced in a study of Graves' ophthalmopathy and Graves' hyperthyroidism. Scientists amplified the TCR beta CDR3 regions from RNA transcripts. In the first round, RT-PCR was carried out with HTBI primers, and a multiplex PCR formed the second round. MiXCR was run by TCRdb on the multiplex PCR reads, yielding one entry per CDR3 protein. The top ten clones hold roughly 8.9% of a sample with 170,000 or so distinct CDR3 sequences, 30% to 45% of them seen once. The sequenced sample consisted of peripheral blood. Source of these receptors: a man aged 25 to 40 with Graves' ophthalmopathy.

This clonotype showed up many times. The chain couples TRBV11-2 to TRBJ2-7; tentatively, D is TRBD1 (6 bases). The CDR3 consists of 14 residues. The V end lost 5 bases, the J end lost 2 bases, and 13 bases lay between the germline ends. CDR1 and CDR2 from the germline V gene are SGHAT and FQNNGV. As DNA, the CDR3 is TGTGCCAGCAGCCCCCGGACAGATCCCTACGAGCAGTACTTC. It yields the protein CASSPRTDPYEQYF.

This clonotype was recorded many times. The J gene is TRBJ1-1, the V gene TRBV12-3 or TRBV12-4; 7 nucleotides agree with TRBD1. The junction had 8 bases not matched to a gene; V was cut back by 5 bases and J by 5 bases. CDR3 length: 14 amino acids. The CDR3, as DNA: TGTGCCAGCAGTCCCGACAGGGTGGGGACTGAAGCTTTCTTT. Amino acid sequence: CASSPDRVGTEAFF.

This clonotype has ten or more counts. This may be a read error: a much more frequent sequence differs by one nucleotide. The rearrangement uses TRBV6-2 or TRBV6-3 and TRBJ1-1; D not certain. Germline lookup yields CDR1 MNHEY and CDR2 SVGEGT. This CDR3 has 12 amino acids. The CDR3 DNA sequence: TGTGCCAGCAATTACCCTGGACTAGAAGCTTCCTTT. This codes for CASNYPGLEASF.

In its sample, this clonotype was seen many times. This chain uses TRBV7-2 with TRBJ2-7; maybe TRBD1 (6 bases). The CDR3 spans 15 residues. Germline V gene data show CDR1 as SGHTA and CDR2 as FQGNSA. Trimming cost V 3 bases and J 5 bases, with 17 bases left between them. CDR3 DNA sequence: TGTGCCAGCAGCTTTCCCTCAGGGGATTGGAACGAGCAGTACTTC. Translating it yields CASSFPSGDWNEQYF.

In this sample, this clonotype turned up many times. The rearrangement joins TRBV7-8 to TRBJ2-7; 13 bases are a match to TRBD2. Germline CDR1 is SGHVS and CDR2 is FQNEAQ. Trimming cost V 4 bases and J 4 bases; bases outside gene matches: 13. This CDR3 spans 18 amino acids. The CDR3 DNA reads TGTGCCAGCAGCTCCCTACCGAGACTAGCGGGAGGTTGGTACGAGCAGTACTTC. As protein: CASSSLPRLAGGWYEQYF.

The rearrangement links TRBV12-3 or TRBV12-4 to TRBJ2-5; 7 nucleotides match TRBD1. This CDR3 spans 15 amino acids. V lost 5 bases and J lost 1; bases outside the gene matches: 7. CDR3: CASSRDSWVQETQYF. Written as DNA, the CDR3 is TGTGCCAGCAGTCGGGACAGTTGGGTCCAAGAGACCCAGTACTTC.

There are many counts of this clonotype. V and J are TRBV6-2 or TRBV6-3 and TRBJ2-5, with D possibly being TRBD1 (5 bases). The CDR3 contains 12 residues. V lost 7 bases and J lost 5, with 11 bases in between. CDR1 MNHEY and CDR2 SVGEGT come from the germline V gene. The CDR3 loop is CASTKGMETQYF. CDR3 DNA sequence: TGTGCCAGCACCAAGGGGATGGAGACCCAGTACTTC.

This clonotype was recorded many times. The CDR3 loop reads CASSKGLAGAYEQYF. The DNA of the CDR3 is TGTGCCAGCAGCAAGGGACTAGCGGGAGCCTACGAGCAGTACTTC. J is TRBJ2-7 and V is TRBV6-2 or TRBV6-3; 14 bases are shared with TRBD2. The V gene's germline CDR1 is MNHEY and CDR2 SVGEGT. Trimming took 6 bases from V and 2 from J; bases not matched to a gene: 3. This CDR3 is built from 15 residues.

This clonotype showed up many times. The rearrangement links TRBV6-5 to TRBJ1-3, with TRBD1 identical over 7 bases. This CDR3 is built from 16 residues. Trimming took 2 bases from V and 4 from J; bases not matched to a gene: 8. CDR1 MNHEY and CDR2 SVGAGI come from the germline V gene. Written as DNA, the CDR3 is TGTGCCAGCAGTTACCCACAGGGGTTAAACGGAAACACCATATATTTT. Its translation is CASSYPQGLNGNTIYF.

This clonotype was recorded many times. V is TRBV9 and J is TRBJ2-7, with D perhaps TRBD1 (6 bases). Germline V lookup: CDR1 SGDLS, CDR2 YYNGEE. The CDR3 extends over 14 amino acids. Trimming took 2 bases from V and 5 from J, leaving 14 bases between them. CDR3 DNA: TGTGCCAGCAGCGTGTGGGACAATATCGACGAGCAGTACTTC. Protein sequence: CASSVWDNIDEQYF.

This chain joins TRBV7-2 and TRBJ1-2; D not certain. This CDR3 comprises 13 residues. Germline V lookup: CDR1 SGHTA, CDR2 FQGNSA. V was clipped by 6 bases and J by 2 bases, with 10 bases between them. The DNA for the CDR3 is TGTGCCAGCAGTGCTGAGGAGAACTATGGCTACACCTTC. Translation gives CASSAEENYGYTF.

This clonotype was seen ten or more times. The chain carries TRBV6-2 or TRBV6-3 and TRBJ1-5; D is perhaps TRBD1 (6 bases). In germline, CDR1 is MNHEY, CDR2 SVGEGT. The CDR3 contains 16 residues. Trimming cost V 5 bases and J 3 bases, with 17 bases left between them. Here the CDR3 reads CASSTGQTLYNQPQHF. In DNA form, the CDR3 reads TGTGCCAGCAGTACAGGACAGACTCTATACAATCAGCCCCAGCATTTT.

This clonotype came up many times. The rearrangement joins TRBV12-3 or TRBV12-4 to TRBJ2-4; D is undetermined. Trimming shortened V by 8 bases and J by 8 bases, and 13 bases separated the two germline ends. The CDR3 consists of 12 residues. Here the CDR3 reads CASLAPGDIQYF. The CDR3, as DNA: TGTGCCAGCCTTGCACCTGGTGACATTCAGTACTTC.

This clonotype was observed at least ten times. The chain couples TRBV12-3 or TRBV12-4 to TRBJ2-2; D is unresolved. V was shortened by 5 bases and J by 5 bases, with 6 bases between the two germline ends. The length of the CDR3 is 12 residues. The CDR3 reads CASSGSTGELFF. DNA of the CDR3: TGTGCCAGCAGTGGGTCGACCGGGGAGCTGTTTTTT.

The chain joins TRBV6-2 or TRBV6-3 to TRBJ2-7, with D uncertain. The CDR3 extends over 19 amino acids. V lost 0 bases to trimming and J lost 0 bases, with 21 bases between them. Germline assignment: CDR1 MNHEY and CDR2 SVGEGT. The CDR3 sequence is CASSYSIRKLGVFSYEQYF. The CDR3 coding sequence is TGTGCCAGCAGTTACTCGATACGGAAACTTGGGGTATTCTCCTACGAGCAGTACTTC.

V usage is TRBV4-1 and J usage is TRBJ1-1; D unclear. CDR1 is MGHRA and CDR2 is YSYEKL in the germline V gene. This CDR3 comprises 14 residues. V shed 4 bases and J shed 7 bases, with 16 bases lying between them. CDR3 amino acids: CASSLPGGQLEAFF. In nucleotides, the CDR3 is TGCGCCAGCAGCCTCCCCGGTGGGCAGCTTGAAGCTTTCTTT.

The chain has TRBV10-3 and TRBJ2-7, with 8 bases that match TRBD1. Germline V gene data show CDR1 as ENHRY and CDR2 as SYGVKD. V shed 10 bases, J shed 3 bases, and the junction held 14 bases outside the gene matches. The CDR3 length is 15 residues. The CDR3 spells CATSARQGTLYEQYF. The CDR3 nucleotides are TGTGCCACCAGCGCCAGACAGGGGACTCTCTACGAGCAGTACTTC.

This chain joins TRBV6-1 and TRBJ1-1, with D possibly TRBD1 on 5 matching bases. The V end lost 8 bases, the J end lost 6 bases, and 13 bases lay between the germline ends. The CDR3 consists of 12 residues. Germline CDR1 and CDR2: MNHNS and SASEGT. The CDR3: CASQKRGAEAFF. Here the CDR3 DNA reads TGTGCCAGCCAGAAGAGGGGTGCTGAAGCTTTCTTT.

This clonotype was picked up many times. The rearrangement uses TRBV5-5 and TRBJ2-7, with 8 bases aligning to TRBD1. Germline V gene lookup returns CDR1 SGHKS and CDR2 YYEKEE (reference sequence). The CDR3 sequence is 14 residues long. V trimming: 3 bases; J trimming: 3 bases; junction bases outside the gene matches: 5. The CDR3 coding sequence is TGTGCCAGCAGCTGGGGACAGGCCAGCTACGAGCAGTACTTC. Translation: CASSWGQASYEQYF.

This clonotype was detected ten times or more. This chain links TRBV25-1 with TRBJ2-5; D gene ambiguous. This CDR3 is built from 16 residues. The germline V gene has CDR1 MGHDK and CDR2 SYGVNS. The V gene lost 2 bases and the J gene lost 1 base, with 14 bases spanning the gap. The CDR3 bases are TGTGCCAGCAGTGAAGTGGTCAGGCCGCTCCAAGAGACCCAGTACTTC. This gives the protein CASSEVVRPLQETQYF.

This clonotype showed up many times. J is TRBJ1-2 and V is TRBV6-2 or TRBV6-3; perhaps TRBD1 as D (6 bases). Germline CDR1 MNHEY, CDR2 SVGEGT. The CDR3 extends over 15 amino acids. The V end lost 2 bases, the J end lost 4 bases, and 14 bases lay between the germline ends. The CDR3 region is CASSYRTADTYGYTF. In nucleotides, the CDR3 is TGTGCCAGCAGTTACAGGACAGCTGATACCTATGGCTACACCTTC.